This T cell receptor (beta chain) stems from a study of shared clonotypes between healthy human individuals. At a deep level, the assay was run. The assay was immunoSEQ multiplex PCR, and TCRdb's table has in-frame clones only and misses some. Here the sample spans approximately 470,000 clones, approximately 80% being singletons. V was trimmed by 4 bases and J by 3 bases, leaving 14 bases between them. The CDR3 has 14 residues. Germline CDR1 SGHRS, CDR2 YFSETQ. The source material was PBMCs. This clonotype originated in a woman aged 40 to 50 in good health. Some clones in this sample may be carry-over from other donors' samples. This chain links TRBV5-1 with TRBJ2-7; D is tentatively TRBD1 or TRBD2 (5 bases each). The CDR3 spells CASSPARGNYEQYF. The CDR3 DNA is TGCGCCAGCAGCCCGGCGAGGGGAAACTACGAGCAGTACTTC.